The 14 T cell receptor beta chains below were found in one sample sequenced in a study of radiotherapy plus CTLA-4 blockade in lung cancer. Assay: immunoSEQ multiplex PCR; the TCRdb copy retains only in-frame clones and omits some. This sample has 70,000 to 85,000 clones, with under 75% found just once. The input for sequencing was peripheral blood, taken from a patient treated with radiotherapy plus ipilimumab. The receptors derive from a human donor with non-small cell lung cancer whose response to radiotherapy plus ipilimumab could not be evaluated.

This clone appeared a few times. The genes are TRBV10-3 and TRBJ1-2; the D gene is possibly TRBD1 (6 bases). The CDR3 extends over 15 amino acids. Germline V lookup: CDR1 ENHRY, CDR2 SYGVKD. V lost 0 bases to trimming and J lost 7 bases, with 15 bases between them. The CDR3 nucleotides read TGTGCCATCAGTGAGTCGATATTCACAGGGCCTGGCTACACCTTC. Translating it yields CAISESIFTGPGYTF.

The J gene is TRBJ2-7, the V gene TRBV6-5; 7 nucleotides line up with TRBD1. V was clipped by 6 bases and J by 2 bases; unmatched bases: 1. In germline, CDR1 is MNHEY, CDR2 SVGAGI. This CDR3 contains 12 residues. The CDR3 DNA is TGTGCCAGCAGGACAGGGACCTACGAGCAGTACTTC. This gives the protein CASRTGTYEQYF.

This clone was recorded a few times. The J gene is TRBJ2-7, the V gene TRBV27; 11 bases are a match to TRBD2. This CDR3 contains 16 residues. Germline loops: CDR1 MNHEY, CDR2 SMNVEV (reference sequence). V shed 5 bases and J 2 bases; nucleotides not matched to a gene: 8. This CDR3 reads CASSLLPTSGAYEQYF. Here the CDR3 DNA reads TGTGCCAGCAGTCTACTCCCGACTAGCGGGGCCTACGAGCAGTACTTC.

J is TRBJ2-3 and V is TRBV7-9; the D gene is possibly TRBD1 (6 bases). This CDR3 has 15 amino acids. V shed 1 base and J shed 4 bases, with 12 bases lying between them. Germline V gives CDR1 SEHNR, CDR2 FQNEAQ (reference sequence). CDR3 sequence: CASSLVGRGPDTQYF. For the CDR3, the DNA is TGTGCCAGCAGCTTAGTCGGCAGGGGCCCAGATACGCAGTATTTT. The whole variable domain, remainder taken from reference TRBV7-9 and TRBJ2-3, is DTGVSQNPRHKITKRGQNVTFRCDPISEHNRLYWYRQTLGQGPEFLTYFQNEAQLEKSRLLSDRFSAERPKGSFSTLEIQRTEQGDSAMYLCASSLVGRGPDTQYFGPGTRLTVL.

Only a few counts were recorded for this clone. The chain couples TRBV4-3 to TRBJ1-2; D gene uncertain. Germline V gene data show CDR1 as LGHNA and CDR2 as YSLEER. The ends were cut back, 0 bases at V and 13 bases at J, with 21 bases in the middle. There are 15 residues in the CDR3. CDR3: CASSQDELPASGGTF. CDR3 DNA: TGCGCCAGCAGCCAAGATGAACTACCGGCCTCTGGCGGCACCTTC.

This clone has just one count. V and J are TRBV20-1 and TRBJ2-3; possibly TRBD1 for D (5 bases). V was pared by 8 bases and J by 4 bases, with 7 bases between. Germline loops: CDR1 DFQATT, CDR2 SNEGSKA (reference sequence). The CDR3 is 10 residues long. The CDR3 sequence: CSLGADTQYF. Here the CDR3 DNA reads TGCAGTCTAGGGGCAGATACGCAGTATTTT.

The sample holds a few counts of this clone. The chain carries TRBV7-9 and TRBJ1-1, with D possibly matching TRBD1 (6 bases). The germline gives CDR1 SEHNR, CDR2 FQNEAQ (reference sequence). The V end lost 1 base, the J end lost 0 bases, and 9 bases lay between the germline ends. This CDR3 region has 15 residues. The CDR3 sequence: CASSLVQGMNTEAFF. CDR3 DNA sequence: TGTGCCAGCAGCTTAGTTCAGGGGATGAACACTGAAGCTTTCTTT.

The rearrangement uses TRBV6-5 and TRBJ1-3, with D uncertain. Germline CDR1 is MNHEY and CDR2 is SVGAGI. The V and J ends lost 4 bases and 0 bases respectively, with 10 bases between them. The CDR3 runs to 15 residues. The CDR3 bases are TGTGCCAGCAGTTCCAGGAGGAGCTCTGGAAACACCATATATTTT. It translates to CASSSRRSSGNTIYF.

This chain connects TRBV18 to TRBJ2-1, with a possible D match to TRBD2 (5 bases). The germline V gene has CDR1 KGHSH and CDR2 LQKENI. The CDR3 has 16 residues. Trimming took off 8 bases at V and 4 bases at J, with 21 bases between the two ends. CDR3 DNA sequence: TGTGCCAGCCACCGTTCACGGGGAAATCTTTACAATGAGCAGTTCTTC. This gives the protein CASHRSRGNLYNEQFF.

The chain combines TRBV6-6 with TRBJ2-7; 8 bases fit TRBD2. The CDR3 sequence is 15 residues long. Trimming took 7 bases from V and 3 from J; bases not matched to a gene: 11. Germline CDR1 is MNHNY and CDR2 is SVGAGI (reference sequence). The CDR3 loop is CASTDNLRGVYEQYF. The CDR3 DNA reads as TGTGCCAGCACCGATAACTTGCGGGGGGTCTACGAGCAGTACTTC.

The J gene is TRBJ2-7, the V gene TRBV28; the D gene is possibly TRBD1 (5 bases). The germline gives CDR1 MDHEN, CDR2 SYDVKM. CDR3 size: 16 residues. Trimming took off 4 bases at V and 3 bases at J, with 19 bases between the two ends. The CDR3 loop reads CASSSSGAQGNYEQYF. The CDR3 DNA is TGTGCCAGCAGTTCATCCGGCGCCCAGGGTAACTACGAGCAGTACTTC. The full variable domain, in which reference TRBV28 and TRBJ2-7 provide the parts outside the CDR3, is DVKVTQSSRYLVKRTGEKVFLECVQDMDHENMFWYRQDPGLGLRLIYFSYDVKMKEKGDIPEGYSVSREKKERFSLILESASTNQTSMYLCASSSSGAQGNYEQYFGPGTRLTVT.

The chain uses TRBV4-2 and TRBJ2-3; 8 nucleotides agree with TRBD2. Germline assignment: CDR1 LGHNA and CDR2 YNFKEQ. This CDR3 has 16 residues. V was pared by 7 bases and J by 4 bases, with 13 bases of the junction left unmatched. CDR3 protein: CASNVGTSIDADTQYF. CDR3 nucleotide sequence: TGTGCCAGCAATGTCGGGACTAGTATAGACGCAGATACGCAGTATTTT.

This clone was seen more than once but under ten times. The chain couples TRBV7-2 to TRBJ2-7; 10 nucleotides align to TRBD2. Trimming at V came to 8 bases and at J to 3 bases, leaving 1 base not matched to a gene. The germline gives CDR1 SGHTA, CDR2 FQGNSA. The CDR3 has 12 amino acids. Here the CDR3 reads CASASGGYEQYF. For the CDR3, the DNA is TGTGCCAGCGCTAGCGGGGGCTACGAGCAGTACTTC.

The CDR3 sequence is CASSLISHNTGELFF. DNA of the CDR3: TGTGCCAGCAGCTTAATCAGTCATAACACCGGGGAGCTGTTTTTT. This chain uses TRBV7-9 with TRBJ2-2; no clear D gene. Looked up from germline, CDR1 is SEHNR and CDR2 is FQNEAQ (reference sequence). Between the trimmed V and J ends, which lost 2 bases and 2 bases, there was a span of 9 bases. This CDR3 has 15 residues.